The 5 T cell receptor beta chains below all came from one sample that was sequenced in a study of T-cell reconstitution after alpha-beta-depleted transplantation in children. Using unique molecular identifiers, the investigators prepared the TCRbeta library. Each CDR3 protein gets one entry after TCRdb re-called the PCR reads with MiXCR. Of 200,000 to 250,000 distinct CDR3 sequences listed, about a tenth were seen once; the top ten hold 28%. The material sequenced was PBMCs, taken before TCRalphabeta/CD19-depleted stem cell transplant. These receptors all come from a child less than two years old with acute myeloid leukemia, due to receive a stem cell transplant.

This clonotype was recorded at least ten times. This chain connects TRBV12-3 or TRBV12-4 to TRBJ2-2, with 8 bases fitting TRBD2. The J segment lost 1 base and the V segment lost 6 bases, leaving 4 bases of the junction unmatched. This CDR3 contains 15 residues. The CDR3: CASRQAGVNTGELFF. CDR3 nucleotide sequence: TGTGCCAGCAGGCAAGCGGGGGTGAACACCGGGGAGCTGTTTTTT.

This clonotype appeared many times. This rearrangement joins TRBV5-1 to TRBJ2-1; TRBD2 might be the D (5 bases). Germline V gene lookup returns CDR1 SGHRS and CDR2 YFSETQ. The CDR3 consists of 15 residues. Trimming cost V 2 bases and J 6 bases, with 15 bases left between them. The CDR3 sequence: CASSLRSSSANEQFF. CDR3 coding DNA: TGCGCCAGCAGCTTACGATCTAGCTCAGCCAATGAGCAGTTCTTC.

This clonotype was recorded at least ten times. V is TRBV7-9 and J is TRBJ1-6; 7 nucleotides match TRBD1. V lost 0 bases and J lost 0; bases outside the gene matches: 2. The CDR3 is made up of 17 amino acids. Germline lookup yields CDR1 SEHNR and CDR2 FQNEAQ (reference sequence). The CDR3: CASSLADRNSYNSPLHF. The DNA for the CDR3 is TGTGCCAGCAGCTTAGCGGACAGGAACTCCTATAATTCACCCCTCCACTTT.

The sample holds many counts of this clonotype. V and J are TRBV5-1 and TRBJ2-3; tentative D call: TRBD2 (6 bases). The germline V gene has CDR1 SGHRS and CDR2 YFSETQ. The V and J ends lost 4 bases and 5 bases respectively, with 11 bases between them. The CDR3 has 13 amino acids. The chain's CDR3 is CASSQSEGDTQYF. The CDR3 DNA is TGCGCCAGCAGCCAGTCGGAGGGAGATACGCAGTATTTT.

Only one count was recorded for this clonotype. The chain employs TRBV7-7 and TRBJ2-1; 10 bases match TRBD2. J lost 11 bases, V lost 4 bases, and 11 bases had no gene match. The CDR3 has 15 amino acids. Looked up from germline, CDR1 is SSHAT and CDR2 is FNYEAQ (reference sequence). CDR3: CASSSGLAGEVKQFF. DNA of the CDR3: TGTGCCAGCAGCTCCGGGCTAGCGGGAGAGGTAAAGCAGTTCTTC.